This T cell receptor beta chain was retrieved from a study of blood T cell repertoires in COVID-19. Overall study: In each case, the material was cDNA or gDNA derived from T cells, B-cell-depleted T cells, or PBMCs.

V was clipped by 7 bases and J by 8 bases, with 20 bases between them. Germline lookup yields CDR1 LNHDA and CDR2 SQIVND (reference sequence). The CDR3 extends over 14 amino acids. TCRdb's copy holds only in-frame clones and misses some; the assay was immunoSEQ multiplex PCR. The repertoire includes around 85,000 clones, approximately 90% of them detected once, and more than 0.9% sits in the top ten. This clone was found once. Individuals aged roughly 18 to 90 years were recruited from about two dozen US areas. Participants had their cohort set by participant-reported clinical history. The clonotype comes from a woman aged 50 to 60 with acute COVID-19. Sequenced: PBMCs or T cells enriched from blood (not recorded which). The V call is TRBV19, the J call TRBJ1-2, with a tentative D call TRBD1 (5 bases). CDR3: CASTPTGGAGGYTF. The CDR3 DNA reads as TGTGCCAGTACCCCAACGGGAGGGGCCGGCGGCTACACCTTC.